This TCR beta chain was sequenced during a study of T cell responses to AZD1222 COVID-19 vaccine. Libraries were prepared by immunoSEQ multiplex PCR; TCRdb keeps only in-frame clonotypes and omits some of them. This repertoire shows fewer than 100,000 clones, almost 90% found once; its top ten account for 16%. V shed 5 bases and J shed 2 bases, with 12 bases lying between them. This CDR3 spans 14 amino acids. CDR1 and CDR2 (germline): SNHLY, FYNNEI. This receptor was taken from an adult who received the AZD1222 COVID-19 vaccine. This specimen was peripheral blood, taken 28 days after the second AZD1222 dose. The J gene is TRBJ1-2, the V gene TRBV2, with D possibly being TRBD1 (6 bases). The CDR3 is CASSKTGENYGYTF. CDR3 nucleotides: TGTGCCAGCAGTAAGACAGGAGAAAACTATGGCTACACCTTC.